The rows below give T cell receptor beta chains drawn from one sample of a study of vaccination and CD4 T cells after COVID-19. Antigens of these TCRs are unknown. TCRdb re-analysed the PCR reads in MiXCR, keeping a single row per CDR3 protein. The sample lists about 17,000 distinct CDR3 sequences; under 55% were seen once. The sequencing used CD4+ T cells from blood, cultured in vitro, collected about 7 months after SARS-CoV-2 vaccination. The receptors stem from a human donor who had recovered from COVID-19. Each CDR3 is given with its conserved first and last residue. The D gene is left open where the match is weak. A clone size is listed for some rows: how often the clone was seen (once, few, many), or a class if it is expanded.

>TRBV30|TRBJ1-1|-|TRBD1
CAWSRGQNTEAFF
TGTGCCTGGAGCAGGGGGCAGAACACTGAAGCTTTCTTT
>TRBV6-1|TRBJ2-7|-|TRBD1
CAPGDRGCYEQYF
TGTGCCCCTGGGGACAGGGGATGCTACGAGCAGTACTTC
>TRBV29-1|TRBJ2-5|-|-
CSVEGFPQETQYF
TGCAGCGTTGAGGGGTTCCCTCAAGAGACCCAGTACTTC
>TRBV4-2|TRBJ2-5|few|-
CASSQGFPGAGETQYF
TGTGCCAGCAGCCAAGGATTTCCGGGGGCCGGAGAGACCCAGTACTTC
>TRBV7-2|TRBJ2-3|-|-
CASSLGQPGTDTQYF
TGTGCCAGCAGCCTGGGCCAGCCAGGCACAGATACGCAGTATTTT
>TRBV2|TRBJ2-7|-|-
CASVGLGDYEQYF
TGTGCCAGCGTGGGACTCGGAGATTACGAGCAGTACTTC
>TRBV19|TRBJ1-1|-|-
CASRGQPNTEAFF
TGTGCCAGTAGGGGACAACCGAACACTGAAGCTTTCTTT
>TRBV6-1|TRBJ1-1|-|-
CASRKGLGPEAFF
TGTGCCAGCCGCAAGGGTCTGGGTCCTGAAGCTTTCTTT
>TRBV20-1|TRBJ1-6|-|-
CSARVEGDGSPLHF
TGCAGTGCTAGAGTGGAAGGGGATGGTTCACCCCTCCACTTT
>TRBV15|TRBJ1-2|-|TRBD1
CATSREKGANNYGYTF
TGTGCCACCAGCAGAGAAAAGGGGGCGAATAACTATGGCTACACCTTC
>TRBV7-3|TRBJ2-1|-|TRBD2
CASSRGSGRQGGDEQFF
TGTGCCAGCAGCCGAGGGAGCGGGAGGCAGGGGGGGGATGAGCAGTTCTTC
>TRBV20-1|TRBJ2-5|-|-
CSARMGGKETQYF
TGCAGTGCTAGGATGGGCGGGAAAGAGACCCAGTACTTC
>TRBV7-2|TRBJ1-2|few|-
CASSLDLRHYGYTF
TGTGCCAGCAGCTTAGATCTCAGACACTATGGCTACACCTTC